This T cell receptor beta chain was sequenced in a study of breast tumors, draining lymph nodes, adjacent tissues. TCRdb re-analysed the multiplex PCR reads in MiXCR, keeping a single row per CDR3 protein. The repertoire holds over 250,000 distinct CDR3 sequences, about 33% seen once, with approximately 1% in the top ten. The V gene end was trimmed by 0 bases and the J gene end by 2 bases; junction bases not matched to a gene: 5. CDR3 length: 17 residues. The V gene's germline CDR1 is SGDLS and CDR2 YYNGEE. Breast cancer patients provided tissue from their axillary draining lymph nodes. This receptor was obtained from a female donor with breast cancer. Some clones in this sample may be carry-over from other donors' samples. The rearrangement uses TRBV9 and TRBJ2-6; 7 bases align to TRBD2. The sequenced sample was axillary lymph node tissue. The CDR3 loop is CASSVETRGAGANVLTF. The CDR3 bases are TGTGCCAGCAGCGTAGAGACTCGGGGGGCTGGGGCCAACGTCCTGACTTTC. Complete variable domain (other parts from reference TRBV9 and TRBJ2-6): DSGVTQTPKHLITATGQRVTLRCSPRSGDLSVYWYQQSLDQGLQFLIQYYNGEERAKGNILERFSAQQFPDLHSELNLSSLELGDSALYFCASSVETRGAGANVLTFGAGSRLTVL.